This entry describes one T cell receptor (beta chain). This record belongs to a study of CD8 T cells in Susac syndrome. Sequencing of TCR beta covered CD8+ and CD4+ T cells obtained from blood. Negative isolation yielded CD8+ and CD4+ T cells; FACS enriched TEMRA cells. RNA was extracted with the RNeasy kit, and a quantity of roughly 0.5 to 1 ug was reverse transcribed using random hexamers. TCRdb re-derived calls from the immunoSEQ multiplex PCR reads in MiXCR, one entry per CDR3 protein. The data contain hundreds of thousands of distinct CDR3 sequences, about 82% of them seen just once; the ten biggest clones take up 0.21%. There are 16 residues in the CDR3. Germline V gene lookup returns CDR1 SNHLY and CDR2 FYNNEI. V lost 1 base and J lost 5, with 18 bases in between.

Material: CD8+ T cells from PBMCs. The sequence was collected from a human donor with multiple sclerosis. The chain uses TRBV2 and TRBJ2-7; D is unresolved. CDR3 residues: CASSEGGSAPHDEQYF. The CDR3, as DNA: TGTGCCAGCAGTGAAGGAGGAAGTGCCCCTCACGACGAGCAGTACTTC.